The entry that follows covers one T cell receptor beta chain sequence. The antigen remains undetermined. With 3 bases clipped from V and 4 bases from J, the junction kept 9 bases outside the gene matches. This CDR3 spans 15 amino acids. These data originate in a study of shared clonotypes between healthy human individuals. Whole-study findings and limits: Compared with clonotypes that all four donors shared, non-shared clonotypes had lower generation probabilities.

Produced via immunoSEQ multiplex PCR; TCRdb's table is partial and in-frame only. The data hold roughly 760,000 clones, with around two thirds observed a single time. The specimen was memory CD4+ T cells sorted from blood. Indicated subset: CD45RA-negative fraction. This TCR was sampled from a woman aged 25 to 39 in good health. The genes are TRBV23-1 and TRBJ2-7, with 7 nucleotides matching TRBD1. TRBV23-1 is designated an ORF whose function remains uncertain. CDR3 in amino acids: CASSHPGTAKYEQYF. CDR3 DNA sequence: TGCGCCAGCAGTCACCCCGGGACAGCAAAATACGAGCAGTACTTC.